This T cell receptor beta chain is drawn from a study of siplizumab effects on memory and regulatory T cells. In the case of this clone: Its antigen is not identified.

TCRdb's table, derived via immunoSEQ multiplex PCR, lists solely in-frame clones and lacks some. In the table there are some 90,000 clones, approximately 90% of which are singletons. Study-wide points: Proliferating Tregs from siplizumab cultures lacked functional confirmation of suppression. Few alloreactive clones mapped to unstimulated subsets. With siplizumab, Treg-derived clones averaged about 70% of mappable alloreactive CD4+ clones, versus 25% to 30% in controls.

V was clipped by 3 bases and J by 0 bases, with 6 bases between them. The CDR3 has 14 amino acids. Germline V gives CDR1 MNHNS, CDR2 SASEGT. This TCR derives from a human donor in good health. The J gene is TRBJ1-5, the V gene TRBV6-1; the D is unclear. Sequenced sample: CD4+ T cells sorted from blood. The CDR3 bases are TGTGCCAGCAGTGACCCAAGTAGCAATCAGCCCCAGCATTTT. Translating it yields CASSDPSSNQPQHF.